This is a list of T cell receptor beta chains from one sample in a study of T cells after yellow fever vaccination. TCRdb re-called the 5' RACE reads through MiXCR, storing one row per CDR3 protein. Among fewer than 150,000 distinct CDR3 sequences listed, about 7.7% were seen once. Sample: CD4+ T cells sorted from PBMCs, taken 5 days after the yellow fever booster vaccination. The receptors were sampled from a man aged 30-40 years who received the YFV17D yellow fever vaccine. The CDR3 runs from the conserved cysteine through the conserved F or W. Each record gives: D gene, J gene, CDR3 length, V gene, clone size, CDR3 protein, CDR3 DNA. The D gene is left open where the match is weak. A clone size is listed for some rows: how often the clone was seen (once, few, many), or a class if it is expanded.

-	TRBJ2-7	13	TRBV20-1	many	CSARVGGLNEQYF	TGCAGTGCTAGAGTCGGGGGACTCAACGAGCAGTACTTC
TRBD2	TRBJ2-3	15	TRBV7-2	many	CASSPSGRFWSGQYF	TGTGCCAGCAGCCCTAGCGGGAGGTTTTGGTCCGGGCAGTATTTT
-	TRBJ2-7	13	TRBV28	few	CASRFGHLYEQYF	TGTGCCAGCAGGTTTGGACACCTCTACGAGCAGTACTTC
-	TRBJ1-4	14	TRBV5-4	many	CASSYGQSNEKLFF	TGTGCCAGCAGTTACGGACAGAGTAATGAAAAACTGTTTTTT
-	TRBJ2-5	13	TRBV11-2	many	CASRNVFPETQYF	TGTGCCAGCAGGAATGTTTTCCCAGAGACCCAGTACTTC
-	TRBJ1-3	13	TRBV30	-	CASRRASGNTIYF	TGTGCCAGCCGTCGGGCCTCTGGAAACACCATATATTTT
-	TRBJ2-3	13	TRBV5-4	-	CASSPGIKDTQYF	TGTGCCAGCAGCCCCGGGATTAAGGATACGCAGTATTTT
-	TRBJ2-2	15	TRBV3-1	many	CASSQGGGNTGELFF	TGTGCCAGCAGCCAAGGAGGGGGGAACACCGGGGAGCTGTTTTTT
-	TRBJ2-3	11	TRBV6-5	many	CASSYLDTQYF	TGTGCCAGCAGTTACCTGGATACGCAGTATTTT
-	TRBJ1-4	17	TRBV6-2/TRBV6-3	many	CASSYSTFRSANEKLFF	TGTGCCAGCAGTTACTCGACGTTCCGCTCGGCTAATGAAAAACTGTTTTTT
-	TRBJ1-2	14	TRBV6-1	-	CASTSIGVTYGYTF	TGTGCCAGCACCTCAATAGGGGTTACCTATGGCTACACCTTC
-	TRBJ2-2	13	TRBV7-2	many	CASSLRKTGELFF	TGTGCCAGCAGCTTAAGAAAGACCGGGGAGCTGTTTTTT
-	TRBJ1-1	12	TRBV19	few	CASRERGTEAFF	TGTGCCAGCAGGGAAAGGGGCACTGAAGCTTTCTTT
-	TRBJ2-1	15	TRBV4-3	many	CASRRAISSYNEQFF	TGCGCCAGCAGAAGGGCCATCAGCTCCTACAATGAGCAGTTCTTC
TRBD2	TRBJ2-6	17	TRBV7-2	many	CASSLIGRAVGANVLTF	TGTGCCAGCAGCTTAATCGGGAGGGCTGTGGGGGCCAACGTCCTGACTTTC
TRBD1	TRBJ2-7	18	TRBV27	many	CASHPAGTGGLSSYEQYF	TGTGCCAGCCATCCGGCCGGGACAGGGGGACTAAGCTCCTACGAGCAGTACTTC
-	TRBJ2-7	14	TRBV18	few	CASSYGQSSYEQYF	TGTGCCAGCTCATACGGACAGAGCTCCTACGAGCAGTACTTC
-	TRBJ2-7	15	TRBV7-2	many	CASSLGDGGLYEQYF	TGTGCCAGCAGCTTAGGGGACGGAGGACTCTACGAGCAGTACTTC
-	TRBJ1-1	14	TRBV6-5	many	CASSFRGGDTEAFF	TGTGCCAGCAGTTTCCGGGGAGGGGACACTGAAGCTTTCTTT
-	TRBJ2-5	14	TRBV5-1	-	CASIRDGWQETQYF	TGCGCCAGCATCCGGGACGGGTGGCAGGAGACCCAGTACTTC
-	TRBJ2-1	12	TRBV30	many	CAWSDNRAEQFF	TGTGCCTGGAGCGATAACAGGGCAGAGCAGTTCTTC
-	TRBJ1-2	12	TRBV3-1	many	CASSQADYGYTF	TGTGCCAGCAGCCAGGCAGACTATGGCTACACCTTC
-	TRBJ2-4	14	TRBV5-1	many	CASSEGTLKNIQYF	TGCGCCAGCAGCGAAGGGACACTCAAAAACATTCAGTACTTC
TRBD2	TRBJ2-3	15	TRBV9	many	CASSVVAGEADTQYF	TGTGCCAGCAGCGTAGTAGCGGGAGAGGCAGATACGCAGTATTTT
-	TRBJ1-1	12	TRBV7-2	many	CASSPGRTEAFF	TGTGCCAGCAGCCCCGGTCGGACTGAAGCTTTCTTT
-	TRBJ2-1	17	TRBV14	many	CASSPKRGQSSYNEQFF	TGTGCCAGCAGCCCCAAACGGGGGCAGAGCTCCTACAATGAGCAGTTCTTC
-	TRBJ2-7	14	TRBV5-1	many	CASSLAQEGYEQYF	TGCGCCAGCAGCTTGGCCCAGGAGGGTTACGAGCAGTACTTC
-	TRBJ2-7	14	TRBV3-1	many	CASSHRRTTYEQYF	TGTGCCAGCAGCCATCGGCGGACCACCTACGAGCAGTACTTC
-	TRBJ1-2	16	TRBV7-2	-	CASSLDGFGRFNGYTF	TGTGCCAGCAGCTTAGATGGCTTCGGCAGATTCAATGGCTACACCTTC
TRBD2	TRBJ2-7	21	TRBV25-1	many	CASSESLGGTSGRGAPYEQYF	TGTGCCAGCAGTGAATCCCTCGGAGGGACTAGCGGGAGGGGGGCCCCCTACGAGCAGTACTTC
TRBD2	TRBJ2-3	17	TRBV23-1	many	CAIPGGAGTSGTDTQYF	TGCGCCATCCCTGGGGGCGCCGGGACTAGCGGAACAGATACGCAGTATTTT
-	TRBJ1-4	14	TRBV7-6	many	CASSLHTTNEKLFF	TGTGCCAGCAGCTTACATACAACTAATGAAAAACTGTTTTTT
-	TRBJ2-1	12	TRBV11-3	many	CASSSVTGEQFF	TGTGCCAGCAGCTCGGTTACGGGGGAGCAGTTCTTC